The following is a T cell receptor beta chain sequence with its context. The data originate from a study of chemoradiotherapy in HPV16-positive cancers. Germline V gene lookup returns CDR1 MNHNS and CDR2 SASEGT. V lost 6 bases, J lost 5 bases, and 11 bases lay in between. CDR3 length equals 13 residues. Produced via immunoSEQ multiplex PCR; TCRdb's table is partial and in-frame only. Counted here are 30,000 to 40,000 clones, around 93% occurring once; the ten biggest clones make up roughly 3.6%. The material was blood, obtained from a patient who underwent chemoradiotherapy. The receptor was isolated from a human donor with HPV-associated anogenital cancer. The rearrangement joins TRBV6-1 to TRBJ1-5; D ambiguous. The CDR3 is CASRRNHDQPQHF. The CDR3 nucleotides read TGTGCCAGCAGGCGGAATCACGATCAGCCCCAGCATTTT.